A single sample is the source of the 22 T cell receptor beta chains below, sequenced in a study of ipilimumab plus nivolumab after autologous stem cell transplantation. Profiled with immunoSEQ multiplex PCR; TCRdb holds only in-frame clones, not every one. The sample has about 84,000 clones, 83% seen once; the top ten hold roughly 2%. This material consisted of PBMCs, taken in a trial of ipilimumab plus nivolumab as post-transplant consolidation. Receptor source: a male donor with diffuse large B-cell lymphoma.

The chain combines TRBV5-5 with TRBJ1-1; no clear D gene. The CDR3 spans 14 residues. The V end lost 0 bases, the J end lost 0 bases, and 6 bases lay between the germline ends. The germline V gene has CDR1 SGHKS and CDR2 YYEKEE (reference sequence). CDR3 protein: CASSLGQVNTEAFF. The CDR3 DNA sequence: TGTGCCAGCAGCTTGGGGCAGGTGAACACTGAAGCTTTCTTT. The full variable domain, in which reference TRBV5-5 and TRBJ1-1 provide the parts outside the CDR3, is DAGVTQSPTHLIKTRGQQVTLRCSPISGHKSVSWYQQVLGQGPQFIFQYYEKEERGRGNFPDRFSARQFPNYSSELNVNALLLGDSALYLCASSLGQVNTEAFFGQGTRLTVV.

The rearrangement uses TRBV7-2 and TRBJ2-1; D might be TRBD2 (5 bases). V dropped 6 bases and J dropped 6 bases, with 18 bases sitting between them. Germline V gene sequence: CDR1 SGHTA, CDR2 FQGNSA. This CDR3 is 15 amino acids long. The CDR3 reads CASRIRVGGPNEQFF. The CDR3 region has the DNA TGTGCCAGCAGAATTCGGGTGGGCGGGCCCAATGAGCAGTTCTTC.

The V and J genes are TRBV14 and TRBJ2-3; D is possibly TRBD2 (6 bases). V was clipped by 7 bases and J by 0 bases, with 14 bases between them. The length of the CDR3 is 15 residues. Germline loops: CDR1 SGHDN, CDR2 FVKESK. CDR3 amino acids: CASKGTRSSTDTQYF. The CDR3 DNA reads TGTGCCAGCAAGGGGACTCGCTCTAGCACAGATACGCAGTATTTT.

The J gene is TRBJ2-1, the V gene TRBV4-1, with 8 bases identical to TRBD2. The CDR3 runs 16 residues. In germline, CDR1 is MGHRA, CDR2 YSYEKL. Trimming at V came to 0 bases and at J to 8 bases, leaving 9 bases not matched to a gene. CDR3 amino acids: CASSQDRDSGAYEQFF. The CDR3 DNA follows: TGCGCCAGCAGCCAAGATCGGGATAGCGGGGCCTATGAGCAGTTCTTC.

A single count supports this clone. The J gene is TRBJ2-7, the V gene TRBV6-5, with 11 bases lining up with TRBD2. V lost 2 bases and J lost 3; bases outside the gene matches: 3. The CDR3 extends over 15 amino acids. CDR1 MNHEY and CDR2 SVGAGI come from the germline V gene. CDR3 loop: CASSYKLAGGYEQYF. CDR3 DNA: TGTGCCAGCAGTTACAAGCTAGCGGGGGGCTACGAGCAGTACTTC.

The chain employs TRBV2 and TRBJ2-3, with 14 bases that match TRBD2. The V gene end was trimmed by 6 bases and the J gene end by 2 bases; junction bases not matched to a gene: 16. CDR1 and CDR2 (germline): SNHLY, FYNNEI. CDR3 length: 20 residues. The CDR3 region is CASRKTGTSGGLLSTDTQYF. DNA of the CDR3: TGTGCCAGCAGAAAAACCGGGACTAGCGGGGGTCTCCTATCCACAGATACGCAGTATTTT.

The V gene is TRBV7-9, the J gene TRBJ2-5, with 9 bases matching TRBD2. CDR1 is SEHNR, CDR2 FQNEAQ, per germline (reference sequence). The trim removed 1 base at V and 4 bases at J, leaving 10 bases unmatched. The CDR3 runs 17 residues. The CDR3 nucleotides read TGTGCCAGCAGCTTAGGAATGGCGGGGGGGCGGCGAGAGACCCAGTACTTC. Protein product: CASSLGMAGGRRETQYF.

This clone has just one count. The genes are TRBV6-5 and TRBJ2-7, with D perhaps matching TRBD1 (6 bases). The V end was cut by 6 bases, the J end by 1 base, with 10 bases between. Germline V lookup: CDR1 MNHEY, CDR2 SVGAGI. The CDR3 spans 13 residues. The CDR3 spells CASRRGGSYEQYF. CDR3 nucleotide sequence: TGTGCCAGCAGGCGAGGGGGTTCCTACGAGCAGTACTTC.

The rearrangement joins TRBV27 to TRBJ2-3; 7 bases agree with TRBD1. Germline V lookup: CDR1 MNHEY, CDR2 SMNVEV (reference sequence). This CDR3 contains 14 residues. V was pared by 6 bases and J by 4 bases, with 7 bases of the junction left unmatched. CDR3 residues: CASSLWQGADTQYF. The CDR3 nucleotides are TGTGCCAGCAGCCTTTGGCAGGGGGCAGATACGCAGTATTTT.

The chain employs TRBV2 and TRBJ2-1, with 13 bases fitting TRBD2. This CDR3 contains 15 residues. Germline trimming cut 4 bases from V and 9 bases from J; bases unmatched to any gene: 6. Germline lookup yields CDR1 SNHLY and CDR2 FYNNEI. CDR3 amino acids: CASSAGLAGVGEQFF. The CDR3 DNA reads TGTGCCAGCAGTGCTGGACTAGCGGGGGTCGGTGAGCAGTTCTTC.

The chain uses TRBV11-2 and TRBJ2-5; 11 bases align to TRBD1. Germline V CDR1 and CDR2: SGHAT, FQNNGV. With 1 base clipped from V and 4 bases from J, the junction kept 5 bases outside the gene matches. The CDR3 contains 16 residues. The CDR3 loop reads CASSLGGQGVVETQYF. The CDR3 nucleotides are TGTGCCAGCAGCTTAGGGGGACAGGGGGTTGTAGAGACCCAGTACTTC.

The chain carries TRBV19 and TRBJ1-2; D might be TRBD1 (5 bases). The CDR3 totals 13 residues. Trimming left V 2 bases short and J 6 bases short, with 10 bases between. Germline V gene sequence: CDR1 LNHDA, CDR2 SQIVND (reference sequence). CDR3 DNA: TGTGCCAGTAGTATATCAGGGTGGAATGGCTACACCTTC. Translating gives CASSISGWNGYTF.

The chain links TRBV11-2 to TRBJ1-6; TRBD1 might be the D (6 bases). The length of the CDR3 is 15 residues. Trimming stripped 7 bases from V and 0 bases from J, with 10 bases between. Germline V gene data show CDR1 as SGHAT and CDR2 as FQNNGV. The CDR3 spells CASKGESSYNSPLHF. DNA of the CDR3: TGTGCCAGCAAGGGGGAGAGCTCCTATAATTCACCCCTCCACTTT.

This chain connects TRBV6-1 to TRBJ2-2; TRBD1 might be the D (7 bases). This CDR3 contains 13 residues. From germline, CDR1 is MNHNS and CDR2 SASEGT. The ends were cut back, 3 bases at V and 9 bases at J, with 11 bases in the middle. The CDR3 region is CASSDRGVWELFF. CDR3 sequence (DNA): TGTGCCAGCAGTGACAGGGGGGTCTGGGAGCTGTTTTTT.

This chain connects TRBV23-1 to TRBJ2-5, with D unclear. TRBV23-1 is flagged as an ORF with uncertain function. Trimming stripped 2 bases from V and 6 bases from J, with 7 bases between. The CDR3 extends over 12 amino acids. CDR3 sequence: CASSQQQKTQYF. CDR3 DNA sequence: TGCGCCAGCAGTCAACAGCAAAAGACCCAGTACTTC.

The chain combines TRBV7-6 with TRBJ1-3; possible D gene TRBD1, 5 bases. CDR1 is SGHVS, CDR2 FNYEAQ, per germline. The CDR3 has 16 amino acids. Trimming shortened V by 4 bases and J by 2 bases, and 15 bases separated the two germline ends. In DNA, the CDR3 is TGTGCCAGCAGCTCTACTTCCGGGACGGCTGGAAACACCATATATTTT. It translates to CASSSTSGTAGNTIYF.

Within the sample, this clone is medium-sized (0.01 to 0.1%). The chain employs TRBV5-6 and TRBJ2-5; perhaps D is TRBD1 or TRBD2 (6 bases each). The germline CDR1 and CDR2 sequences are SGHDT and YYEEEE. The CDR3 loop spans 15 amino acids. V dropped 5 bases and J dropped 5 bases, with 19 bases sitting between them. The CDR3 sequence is CASSRGTQGWETQYF. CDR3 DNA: TGTGCCAGCAGTCGGGGGACGCAGGGGTGGGAGACCCAGTACTTC.

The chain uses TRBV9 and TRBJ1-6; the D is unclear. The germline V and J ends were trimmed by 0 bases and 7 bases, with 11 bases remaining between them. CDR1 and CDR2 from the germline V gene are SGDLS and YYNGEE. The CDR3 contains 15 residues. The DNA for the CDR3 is TGTGCCAGCAGCGTAGGGCGTAATACGAATTCACCCCTCCACTTT. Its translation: CASSVGRNTNSPLHF.

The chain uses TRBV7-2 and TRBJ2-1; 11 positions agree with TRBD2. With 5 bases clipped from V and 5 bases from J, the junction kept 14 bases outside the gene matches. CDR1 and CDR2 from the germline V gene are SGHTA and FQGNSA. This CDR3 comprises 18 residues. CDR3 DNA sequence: TGTGCCAGCAGCCCCGGGGGCCTACTAGCGGGGGTGCACAATGAGCAGTTCTTC. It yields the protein CASSPGGLLAGVHNEQFF.

CDR3 amino acids: CASSLAAGFGGYTF. CDR3 sequence (DNA): TGTGCCAGCAGCTTAGCAGCCGGGTTTGGTGGCTACACCTTC. The genes are TRBV7-2 and TRBJ1-2, with D hard to call. The CDR3 is 14 amino acids. Trimming took 0 bases from V and 7 from J, leaving 12 bases between them. Germline lookup yields CDR1 SGHTA and CDR2 FQGNSA.

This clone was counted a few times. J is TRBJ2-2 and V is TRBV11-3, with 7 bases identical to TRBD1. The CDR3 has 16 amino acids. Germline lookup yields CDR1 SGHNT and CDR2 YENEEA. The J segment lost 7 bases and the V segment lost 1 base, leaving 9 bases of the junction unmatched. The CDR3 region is CASSLVLTGASGELFF. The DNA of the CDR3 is TGTGCCAGCAGCTTAGTTTTAACAGGGGCAAGCGGGGAGCTGTTTTTT.

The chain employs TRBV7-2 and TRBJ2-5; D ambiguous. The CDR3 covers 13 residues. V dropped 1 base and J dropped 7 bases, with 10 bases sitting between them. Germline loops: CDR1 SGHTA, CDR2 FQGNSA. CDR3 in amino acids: CASSLGIWGTQYF. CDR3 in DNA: TGTGCCAGCAGCTTAGGTATCTGGGGGACCCAGTACTTC. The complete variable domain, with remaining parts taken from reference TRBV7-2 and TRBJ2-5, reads GAGVSQSPSNKVTEKGKDVELRCDPISGHTALYWYRQSLGQGLEFLIYFQGNSAPDKSGLPSDRFSAERTGGSVSTLTIQRTQQEDSAVYLCASSLGIWGTQYFGPGTRLLVL.